These 21 T cell receptor beta chains were all obtained from the same sample, sequenced in a study of spatial heterogeneity in lung cancer. Time point denoted: sample taken at primary tumor resection. Sequencing covered unsorted whole RNA taken from tumor, nontumor lung or frozen PBMC. TCRdb called the 5' RACE reads again in MiXCR, with one record for every CDR3 protein. The data show 22,000 or so distinct CDR3 sequences, about 4.5% seen once. This specimen consisted of PBMCs, obtained at surgery. These TCRs come from a male donor with early-stage non-small cell lung cancer.

CDR3 residues: CASSPSAAGSGANVLTF. The CDR3 region has the DNA TGTGCCAGCAGCCCGAGCGCCGCAGGGTCTGGGGCCAACGTCCTGACTTTC. J is TRBJ2-6 and V is TRBV14; tentative D call: TRBD1 (5 bases). Germline lookup yields CDR1 SGHDN and CDR2 FVKESK. V was cut by 4 bases and J by 1 base, with 14 bases left in between. The CDR3 covers 17 residues.

This clonotype was detected many times. The chain carries TRBV6-5 and TRBJ2-5; maybe TRBD2 (6 bases). This CDR3 spans 17 amino acids. The germline gives CDR1 MNHEY, CDR2 SVGAGI. Trimming took off 6 bases at V and 5 bases at J, with 25 bases between the two ends. CDR3 DNA: TGTGCCAGCAGGCTCCGCCGGGACTCCCGTCGGGGCGAGACCCAGTACTTC. Translation: CASRLRRDSRRGETQYF.

This clonotype was counted a few times. A much larger clone lies one base from this, so it may be a read error. The genes are TRBV11-2 and TRBJ1-1; D gene unclear. Trimming cost V 3 bases and J 2 bases, with 10 bases left between them. This CDR3 region has 14 residues. CDR1 and CDR2 from the germline V gene are SGHAT and FQNNGV. The CDR3, as DNA: TGTGCCAGCAGCTTGAACATGACCAACACTGAAGCTTTCTTT. It codes for CASSLNMTNTEAFF.

This clonotype showed up many times. The chain couples TRBV10-3 to TRBJ2-7, with TRBD1 identical over 12 bases. J was trimmed by 7 bases and V by 0 bases; bases with no gene match: 10. CDR1 and CDR2 (germline): ENHRY, SYGVKD. The length of the CDR3 is 17 residues. The CDR3 region has the DNA TGTGCCATCAGTGAGTCTCTCGGGACAGGGGGCTTGAGGGAGCAGTACTTC. Protein: CAISESLGTGGLREQYF.

This clonotype was counted ten times or more. The rearrangement links TRBV27 to TRBJ1-2; 7 bases are shared with TRBD1. The V gene end was trimmed by 0 bases and the J gene end by 6 bases; junction bases not matched to a gene: 7. This CDR3 has 15 amino acids. CDR1 is MNHEY, CDR2 SMNVEV, per germline (reference sequence). CDR3 sequence: CASSLSEGALDGYTF. CDR3 DNA sequence: TGTGCCAGCAGTTTATCAGAGGGGGCCCTCGATGGCTACACCTTC.

This clonotype was seen many times. The genes are TRBV29-1 and TRBJ1-5; TRBD1 might be the D (6 bases). The CDR3 contains 15 residues. From germline, CDR1 is SQVTM and CDR2 ANQGSEA. Trimming pared 4 bases from V and 2 bases from J, leaving 15 bases between. CDR3 sequence: CSVGGGGGGNQPQHF. The CDR3 DNA is TGCAGCGTTGGAGGAGGGGGGGGAGGCAATCAGCCCCAGCATTTT.

The sample holds many counts of this clonotype. The chain employs TRBV7-2 and TRBJ2-1; the D gene could be TRBD1 or TRBD2 (5 bases each). Trimming took off 4 bases at V and 4 bases at J, with 26 bases between the two ends. CDR1 is SGHTA, CDR2 FQGNSA, per germline. This CDR3 region has 19 residues. CDR3 coding DNA: TGTGCCAGCAGCTCCCCGGCTAGGGGAGTGGGTTTATCGTACAATGAGCAGTTCTTC. Translating gives CASSSPARGVGLSYNEQFF. Supplemented by reference TRBV7-2 and TRBJ2-1, the full variable domain reads GAGVSQSPSNKVTEKGKDVELRCDPISGHTALYWYRQSLGQGLEFLIYFQGNSAPDKSGLPSDRFSAERTGGSVSTLTIQRTQQEDSAVYLCASSSPARGVGLSYNEQFFGPGTRLTVL.

This clonotype was detected many times. The chain couples TRBV10-3 to TRBJ2-2; D is ambiguous. Trimming took 3 bases from V and 1 from J, leaving 9 bases between them. The CDR3 totals 15 residues. Germline CDR1 and CDR2: ENHRY and SYGVKD. CDR3 region: CAISDTLGNTGELFF. The CDR3 coding sequence is TGTGCCATCAGTGACACCCTTGGGAACACCGGGGAGCTGTTTTTT.

This clonotype appeared many times. This chain connects TRBV6-5 to TRBJ2-1, with 11 bases lining up with TRBD1. Unmatched junction bases numbered 8, after V lost 10 bases and J lost 6 bases. There are 14 residues in the CDR3. The germline gives CDR1 MNHEY, CDR2 SVGAGI. The CDR3 DNA follows: TGTGCCACCTCCCGGGACAGGGGGACCAATGAGCAGTTCTTC. Amino acid sequence: CATSRDRGTNEQFF.

At least ten counts were recorded for this clonotype. The rearrangement links TRBV12-3 or TRBV12-4 to TRBJ2-3; 8 nucleotides agree with TRBD1. V lost 6 bases and J lost 1; bases outside the gene matches: 3. CDR3 length equals 14 residues. This CDR3 is CASRIRGRTDTQYF. CDR3 sequence (DNA): TGTGCCAGCAGGATCAGGGGGCGCACAGATACGCAGTATTTT.

This clonotype was observed at least ten times. The chain has TRBV27 and TRBJ2-1; 8 bases align to TRBD2. The V gene end was trimmed by 1 base and the J gene end by 7 bases; junction bases not matched to a gene: 9. The CDR3 spans 16 residues. CDR1 is MNHEY and CDR2 is SMNVEV in the germline V gene (reference sequence). The CDR3, as DNA: TGTGCCAGCAGTTTATTGTCTAGCGGGCTGGTTAATGAGCAGTTCTTC. Translating it yields CASSLLSSGLVNEQFF.

This sequence joins TRBV28 and TRBJ1-6; 7 nucleotides align to TRBD1. CDR1 and CDR2 (germline): MDHEN, SYDVKM. V gave up 3 bases and J gave up 8 bases; unmatched junction bases: 7. The CDR3 extends over 15 amino acids. The CDR3 DNA sequence: TGTGCCAGCAGTTTCACGGCAGGGGGATATTCACCCCTCCACTTT. It encodes CASSFTAGGYSPLHF.

This clonotype was found many times. The V and J genes are TRBV29-1 and TRBJ1-2, with a weak D call TRBD1 (6 bases). This CDR3 contains 11 residues. Germline-derived CDR1 and CDR2 are SQVTM and ANQGSEA. Trimming shortened V by 3 bases and J by 10 bases, and 12 bases separated the two germline ends. The CDR3 protein is CSVESRGDYTF. CDR3 DNA sequence: TGCAGCGTTGAGAGTAGGGGGGACTACACCTTC.

This clonotype was recorded at least ten times. The rearrangement links TRBV7-2 to TRBJ2-3, with 7 bases fitting TRBD2. This CDR3 has 15 residues. Trimming took 4 bases from V and 1 from J; bases not matched to a gene: 5. Germline V gives CDR1 SGHTA, CDR2 FQGNSA. Written as DNA, the CDR3 is TGTGCCAGCAGCTCATATACTAGCGGCACAGATACGCAGTATTTT. Its translation: CASSSYTSGTDTQYF.

This clonotype was picked up many times. V and J are TRBV23-1 and TRBJ2-1, with 11 positions matching TRBD2. TRBV23-1 is known as an ORF, though its function is uncertain. The CDR3 consists of 15 residues. The J segment lost 3 bases and the V segment lost 10 bases, leaving 8 bases of the junction unmatched. This CDR3 reads CAIGGLAVNYNEQFF. The CDR3 bases are TGCGCCATCGGGGGACTAGCGGTAAACTACAATGAGCAGTTCTTC.

Many counts were recorded for this clonotype. The V gene is TRBV7-8, the J gene TRBJ1-1, with D perhaps TRBD1 (6 bases). The CDR3 totals 13 residues. Trimming stripped 3 bases from V and 1 base from J, with 6 bases between. CDR1 and CDR2 from the germline V gene are SGHVS and FQNEAQ. The CDR3 sequence is CASSLTGNTEAFF. CDR3 sequence (DNA): TGTGCCAGCAGCTTGACAGGGAACACTGAAGCTTTCTTT.

This clonotype was found many times. V is TRBV7-2 and J is TRBJ1-4; weak D call: TRBD1 (5 bases). This CDR3 is built from 16 residues. Between the trimmed V and J ends, which lost 5 bases and 5 bases, there was a span of 18 bases. Looked up from germline, CDR1 is SGHTA and CDR2 is FQGNSA. The CDR3 DNA follows: TGTGCCAGCAGCCCTAGCAGCCCGGGGGAGAATGAAAAACTGTTTTTT. Residues: CASSPSSPGENEKLFF.

The chain carries TRBV12-3 or TRBV12-4 and TRBJ2-5; tentatively, D is TRBD1 (6 bases). Trimming took off 9 bases at V and 5 bases at J, with 13 bases between the two ends. This CDR3 is 12 amino acids long. CDR3 nucleotides: TGTGCCAGTCCGAGGGGGTACGAGACCCAGTACTTC. It yields the protein CASPRGYETQYF.

J is TRBJ2-2 and V is TRBV28; TRBD1 or TRBD2 may be the D gene (5 bases each). There are 12 residues in the CDR3. V lost 8 bases and J lost 9, with 13 bases in between. Germline CDR1 is MDHEN and CDR2 is SYDVKM. The CDR3: CASRSGRRELFF. CDR3 nucleotide sequence: TGTGCCAGCCGCTCGGGGCGGAGGGAGCTGTTTTTT.

DNA for the CDR3: TGTGCCAGCAGCTCCCACGATTGGCAGGGGAGCAATTCACCCCTCCACTTT. This encodes CASSSHDWQGSNSPLHF. This chain connects TRBV7-9 to TRBJ1-6, with a weak D call TRBD1 (6 bases). CDR3 length: 17 amino acids. CDR1 SEHNR and CDR2 FQNEAQ come from the germline V gene (reference sequence). V was trimmed by 4 bases and J by 7 bases, leaving 20 bases between them.

Many counts were recorded for this clonotype. This chain uses TRBV6-5 with TRBJ2-3; TRBD2 matches 12 bases. CDR3 length: 15 amino acids. Germline V lookup: CDR1 MNHEY, CDR2 SVGAGI. Losses at the gene ends were 6 bases for V and 7 bases for J; bases not matched to a gene: 8. The CDR3 sequence is CASRRLAGVAYTQYF. The CDR3 DNA is TGTGCCAGCAGGAGACTAGCGGGAGTCGCGTATACGCAGTATTTT.